This is a list of T cell receptor beta chains from one sample in a study of breast tumors, draining lymph nodes, adjacent tissues. TCRdb used MiXCR to reprocess the multiplex PCR reads, holding one entry per CDR3 protein. The repertoire holds 11,000 to 15,000 distinct CDR3 sequences, with around 50% as singletons. The source material was tumor-adjacent breast tissue. The receptors were sampled from a female donor with breast cancer. Some clones in this sample may be carry-over from other donors' samples. The CDR3 runs from the conserved cysteine through the conserved F or W. D genes are given only for firm matches. Size is omitted from some rows. Given values are once, few, many or a class for expanded clones.

J gene	V gene	clone size	D gene	CDR3 DNA	CDR3 protein
TRBJ1-1	TRBV6-5	many	TRBD1	TGTGCCAGCAGTTGGACAGGGAAGAACACTGAAGCTTTCTTT	CASSWTGKNTEAFF
TRBJ2-1	TRBV12-3/TRBV12-4	.	.	TGTGCCAGCAGTAGGGAGACTTGGGGCAATGAGCAGTTCTTC	CASSRETWGNEQFF
TRBJ2-7	TRBV29-1	.	.	TGCAGCGTTGAAAACAGCCAAGGCTACGAGCAGTACTTC	CSVENSQGYEQYF
TRBJ2-3	TRBV9	.	TRBD2	TGTGCCAGCAGCCCAGTGGGACTAGCGGCAGATACGCAGTATTTT	CASSPVGLAADTQYF
TRBJ2-7	TRBV20-1	.	TRBD1	TGCAGTGCTAGAGTGACCGGGACAGCGTCCTACGAGCAGTACTTC	CSARVTGTASYEQYF
TRBJ2-6	TRBV7-6	many	TRBD1	TGTGCCAGCAGCTTAAGGGGACCCGGGACAGGGCTGGGGTCTGGGGCCAACGTCCTGACTTTC	CASSLRGPGTGLGSGANVLTF
TRBJ2-3	TRBV13	once	TRBD1	TGTGCCAGCAGCTCCTCCGGGACAGGGAGCACAGATACGCAGTATTTT	CASSSSGTGSTDTQYF
TRBJ2-1	TRBV9	.	.	TGTGCCAGCAGCGCCCGAGGGCAGTTTTCCTACAATGAGCAGCTCTTC	CASSARGQFSYNEQLF
TRBJ1-4	TRBV18	large	.	TGTGCCAGCTCACCAATCGCCCGGGCAGCTAATGAAAAACTGTTTTTT	CASSPIARAANEKLFF
TRBJ2-5	TRBV2	.	.	TGTGCCAGCAGGCAAAGGCCTGCCGGTGGGACCCAGTACTTC	CASRQRPAGGTQYF
TRBJ1-5	TRBV12-3/TRBV12-4	.	.	TGTGCCAGCAGTTTAGGGAGCGGGGGGCAGCCCCAGCATTTT	CASSLGSGGQPQHF
TRBJ2-1	TRBV29-1	.	.	TGCAGCGTTGACGGTAACCTCGGCTCCTACAATGAGCAGTTCTTC	CSVDGNLGSYNEQFF
TRBJ2-1	TRBV2	.	.	TGTGCCATCCTCATGGGGACACCTTACAATGAGCAGTTCTTC	CAILMGTPYNEQFF
TRBJ2-7	TRBV7-9	.	TRBD1	TGTGCCAGCAGCACGATGTTATTCCCGGGACAGGGGTGGAACGAGCAGTACTTC	CASSTMLFPGQGWNEQYF
TRBJ1-2	TRBV10-1	.	.	.	CASSGWKSWDEQYFGPVYGYTF
TRBJ2-7	TRBV29-1	medium-sized	.	TGCAGCGCCGGTCGGCAGGGGATATACGAGCAGTACTTC	CSAGRQGIYEQYF
TRBJ2-3	TRBV29-1	once	.	TGCAGCGTTGGCCAGGGGAATACGCAGTATTTT	CSVGQGNTQYF
TRBJ2-2	TRBV9	many	.	TGTGCCAGCAGCCCCGGGACCTACGCCGGGGAGCTGTTTTTT	CASSPGTYAGELFF
TRBJ1-5	TRBV6-4	.	.	TGTGCCAGCACCTGGCCGTCCGTTTTGACCTCGAAAAGCAATCAGCCCCAGCATTTT	CASTWPSVLTSKSNQPQHF
TRBJ2-7	TRBV24-1	.	.	TGTGCCACCAGCGAGGGGGGCGGCTCCTACGAGCAGTACTTC	CATSEGGGSYEQYF
TRBJ1-2	TRBV13	.	.	TGTGCCAGCAGGGACCTAGGACGGCAAAACTATGGCTACACCTTC	CASRDLGRQNYGYTF
TRBJ2-3	TRBV2	.	.	TGTGCCAGCAGTCTAGGTCGGGGCACAGATACGCAGTATTTT	CASSLGRGTDTQYF
TRBJ1-4	TRBV12-3/TRBV12-4	.	.	TGTGCCAGCAGCCTTTTAAGGGGGGCACGGGGGAGTATTAATGAAAAACTGTTTTTT	CASSLLRGARGSINEKLFF
TRBJ2-5	TRBV14	few	.	TGTGCCAGCAGCCAAGCAGGTGTGGTGACAGCTCAAGAGACCCAGTACTTC	CASSQAGVVTAQETQYF
TRBJ1-5	TRBV19	.	.	TGTGCCAGTAGCCCCGTGAGTTATCAGCCCCAGCATTTT	CASSPVSYQPQHF
TRBJ1-3	TRBV12-3/TRBV12-4	medium-sized	.	TGTGCCAGCAGTTTGAAGGGAAACACCATATATTTT	CASSLKGNTIYF
TRBJ1-6	TRBV20-1	.	.	TGCAGTGCTAGTCCGGTTGAGCAGCCTAATAATTCACCCCTCCACTTT	CSASPVEQPNNSPLHF
TRBJ2-7	TRBV10-3	medium-sized	TRBD1	TGTGCCATCAGTGAGTCGAAAGGGGGGACAGGGGTAGAGCAGTACTTC	CAISESKGGTGVEQYF
TRBJ2-5	TRBV7-2	many	.	TGTGCCAGCAGCCAACTCGGGGCTATCCAAGAGACCCAGTACTTC	CASSQLGAIQETQYF
TRBJ2-5	TRBV7-2	.	.	TGTGCCAGCAGCTTAATCAGGAAAGAGACCCAGTACTTC	CASSLIRKETQYF
TRBJ2-5	TRBV11-2	.	TRBD2	TGTGCCGGCGGCCCTGGCCTAGCGGGCCTGCAAAGGACCCAGTACTTC	CAGGPGLAGLQRTQYF
TRBJ2-6	TRBV7-9	.	.	TGTGCCAGCAGCCTGATGGTGGGGGGAAATCCCCCTCGGGCCAACGTCCTGACTTTC	CASSLMVGGNPPRANVLTF
TRBJ2-1	TRBV29-1	.	TRBD2	TGCAGCGTTGGTCGGGGGGGAGTGAGGAATGAGCAGTTCTTC	CSVGRGGVRNEQFF
TRBJ2-5	TRBV13	medium-sized	.	TGTGCCAGCAGCCGCCCGGCAGAAGAGACCCAGTACTTC	CASSRPAEETQYF
TRBJ2-7	TRBV28	many	TRBD1	TGTGCCAGCAGAGAGACAGGGGGGGCTAGCTTTAGGCACGAGCAGTACTTC	CASRETGGASFRHEQYF
TRBJ2-3	TRBV9	medium-sized	TRBD1	TGTGCCAGCAGCGGGGGACAGATCACAGATACGCAGTATTTT	CASSGGQITDTQYF
TRBJ2-7	TRBV7-8	medium-sized	.	TGTGCCAGCAGCTTAGCGCTAAGCAGGAATGCCGAGCAGTACTTC	CASSLALSRNAEQYF
TRBJ2-2	TRBV11-2	many	TRBD2	TGTGCCAGCAGCGGAAGCGGGACTGGTGGGGAGCTGTTTTTT	CASSGSGTGGELFF
TRBJ2-5	TRBV7-2	.	.	TGTGCCAGCAGCCCAAGAGGGGAGACCCAGTACTTC	CASSPRGETQYF
TRBJ2-7	TRBV11-2	.	.	TGCGCCAGCAGCCAAAACCGGGACAAGGACTACGAGCAGTACTTC	CASSQNRDKDYEQYF
TRBJ2-3	TRBV2	once	.	TGTGCCAGTGTCCTGGATGGGGGGCCTACGGATACGCAGTATTTT	CASVLDGGPTDTQYF
TRBJ2-7	TRBV4-2	medium-sized	.	TGTGCCAGCAGCCCAGGACAGCCCTACGAGCAGTACTTC	CASSPGQPYEQYF
TRBJ2-7	TRBV5-8	many	.	TGTGCCAGCAGCTTGGACGTGGGGGGAAACTACGAGCAGTACTTC	CASSLDVGGNYEQYF
TRBJ1-5	TRBV19	once	.	TGTGCCAGTAGTGGGGGACAAGTCAATCAGCCCCAGCATTTT	CASSGGQVNQPQHF
TRBJ2-7	TRBV6-1	medium-sized	.	TGTGCCAGCAGTGGCACCGCGCTTTCCTACGAGCAGTACTTC	CASSGTALSYEQYF
TRBJ2-7	TRBV11-2	many	TRBD2	TGTGCCAGCAGCTTAGGGACTAGCGGGGTCTACGAGCAGTACTTC	CASSLGTSGVYEQYF
TRBJ1-2	TRBV29-1	.	.	TGCAGCGCCCCGGACCCCCGAGGGCCCGTAAACTATGGCTACACCTTC	CSAPDPRGPVNYGYTF
TRBJ1-5	TRBV4-1	medium-sized	.	TGCGCCAGCAGCCAGGGTGATTGGCAGCCCCAGCATTTT	CASSQGDWQPQHF
TRBJ2-3	TRBV12-3/TRBV12-4	many	TRBD2	TGTGCCACCGGACTAGCGGAATTCACAGATACGCAGTATTTT	CATGLAEFTDTQYF
TRBJ2-3	TRBV15	few	TRBD2	TGTGCCACCAGCAGAGATGGGGCGGGAGGGAACACAGATACGCAGTATTTT	CATSRDGAGGNTDTQYF
TRBJ2-7	TRBV10-1	medium-sized	.	TGCGCCAGCAGTGGATGGAAAAGTTGGGACGAGCAGTACTTC	CASSGWKSWDEQYF
TRBJ1-1	TRBV6-2/TRBV6-3	few	.	TGTGCCAGCAGTCGGACAGTGAAGAACACTGAAGCTTTCTTT	CASSRTVKNTEAFF
TRBJ2-3	TRBV7-9	once	TRBD1	TGTGCCAGCAGCGCATTGACAGGGGGGGGGAGCACAGATACGCAGTATTTT	CASSALTGGGSTDTQYF
TRBJ1-1	TRBV20-1	many	TRBD1	TGCAGTGCCAGTGGGGGAGGGGGCGGCCCCACCGCTGAAGCTTTCTTT	CSASGGGGGPTAEAFF
TRBJ2-1	TRBV5-8	.	TRBD2	TGTGCCAGCAGCTTGGGGACTAGCGGGAGAGGCAATGAGCAGTTCTTC	CASSLGTSGRGNEQFF
TRBJ2-1	TRBV19	many	TRBD2	TGTGCCAGTAGTGGGGCTAGCGGGAGGGCCCAGCAGTTCTTC	CASSGASGRAQQFF
TRBJ2-5	TRBV5-1	.	TRBD1	TGCGCCAGCAGCTTGCAGGGACAGGGAGGCCTCCAAGAGACCCAGTACTTC	CASSLQGQGGLQETQYF
TRBJ1-5	TRBV7-7	.	TRBD1	TGTGCTAGCAGCTACCTAAACAGGGGACCTTGCAATCAGCCCCAGCATTTT	CASSYLNRGPCNQPQHF
TRBJ2-1	TRBV5-1	.	.	TGCGCCAGCAGCTTGGGTGGCGGAGGTGACAATGAGCAGTTCTTC	CASSLGGGGDNEQFF
TRBJ2-3	TRBV2	many	.	TGTGCCAGCAAGGCCCAGGGCGCCCGCTCGACAGATACGCAGTATTTT	CASKAQGARSTDTQYF